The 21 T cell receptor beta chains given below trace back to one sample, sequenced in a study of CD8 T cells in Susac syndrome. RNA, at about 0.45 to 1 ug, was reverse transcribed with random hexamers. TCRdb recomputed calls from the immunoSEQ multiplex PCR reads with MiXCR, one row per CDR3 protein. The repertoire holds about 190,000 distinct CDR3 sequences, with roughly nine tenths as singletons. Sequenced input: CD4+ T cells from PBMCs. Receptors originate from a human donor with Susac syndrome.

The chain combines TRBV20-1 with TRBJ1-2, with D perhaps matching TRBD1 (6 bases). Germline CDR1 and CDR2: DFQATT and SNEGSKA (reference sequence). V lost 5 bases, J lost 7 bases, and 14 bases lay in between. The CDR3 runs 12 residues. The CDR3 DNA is TGCAGTGCTCCCAGGGGAGTTGGTGGCTACACCTTC. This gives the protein CSAPRGVGGYTF.

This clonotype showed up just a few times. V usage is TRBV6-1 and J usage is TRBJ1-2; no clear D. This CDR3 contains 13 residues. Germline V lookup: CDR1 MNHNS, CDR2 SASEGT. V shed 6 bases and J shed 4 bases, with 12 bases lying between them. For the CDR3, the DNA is TGTGCCAGCAGCCCGGGTGAAATCTATGGCTACACCTTC. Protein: CASSPGEIYGYTF.

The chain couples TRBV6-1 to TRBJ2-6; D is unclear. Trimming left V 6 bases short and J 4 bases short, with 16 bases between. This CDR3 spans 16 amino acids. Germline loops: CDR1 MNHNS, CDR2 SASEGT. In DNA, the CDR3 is TGTGCCAGCAGGAAGAGACCCGAAGCAGGGGCCAACGTCCTGACTTTC. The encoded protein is CASRKRPEAGANVLTF.

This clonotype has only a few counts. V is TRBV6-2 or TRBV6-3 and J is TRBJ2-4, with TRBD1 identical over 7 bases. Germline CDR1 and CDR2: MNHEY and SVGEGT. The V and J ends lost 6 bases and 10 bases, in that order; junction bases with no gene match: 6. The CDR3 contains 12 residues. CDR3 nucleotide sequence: TGTGCCAGCAGAGAGACAGGGTGGATTCAGTACTTC. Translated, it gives CASRETGWIQYF.

The CDR3 DNA reads as TGCAGTGCTAGAGATCGGCGACAGGGGGAGACCCAGTACTTC. Translated, it gives CSARDRRQGETQYF. The chain recombines TRBV20-1 with TRBJ2-5; TRBD1 matches at 8 bases. Trimming at V came to 0 bases and at J to 5 bases, leaving 5 bases not matched to a gene. The CDR3 runs 14 residues. CDR1 is DFQATT and CDR2 is SNEGSKA in the germline V gene (reference sequence).

The CDR3: CASSSPIRGAYGYTF. CDR3 in DNA: TGTGCCAGCAGTTCCCCCATTCGGGGCGCCTATGGCTACACCTTC. The V gene is TRBV12-3 or TRBV12-4, the J gene TRBJ1-2; a possible D gene is TRBD1 (5 bases). This CDR3 has 15 residues. V lost 4 bases and J 4 bases, leaving 16 bases between the germline ends.

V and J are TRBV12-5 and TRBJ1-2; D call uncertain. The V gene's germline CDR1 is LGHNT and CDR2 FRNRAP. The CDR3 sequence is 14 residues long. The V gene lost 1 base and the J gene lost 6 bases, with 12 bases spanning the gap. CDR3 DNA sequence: TGTGCTAGTGGTTTGGGCATTCGGCAGCATGGCTACACCTTC. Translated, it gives CASGLGIRQHGYTF.

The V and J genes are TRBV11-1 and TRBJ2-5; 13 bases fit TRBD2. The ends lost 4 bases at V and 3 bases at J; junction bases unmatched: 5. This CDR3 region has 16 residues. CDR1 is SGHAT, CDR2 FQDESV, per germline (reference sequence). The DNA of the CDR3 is TGTGCCAGCAGCTCCGGACTAGCGGGGGTGGAAGAGACCCAGTACTTC. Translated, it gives CASSSGLAGVEETQYF. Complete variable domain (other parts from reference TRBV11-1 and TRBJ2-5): EAEVAQSPRYKITEKSQAVAFWCDPISGHATLYWYRQILGQGPELLVQFQDESVVDDSQLPKDRFSAERLKGVDSTLKIQPAELGDSAMYLCASSSGLAGVEETQYFGPGTRLLVL.

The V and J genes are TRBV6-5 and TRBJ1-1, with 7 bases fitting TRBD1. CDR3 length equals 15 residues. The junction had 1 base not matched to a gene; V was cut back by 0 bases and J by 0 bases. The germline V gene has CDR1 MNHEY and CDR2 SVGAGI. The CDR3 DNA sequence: TGTGCCAGCAGTTACTCGCAGGGGGTGAACACTGAAGCTTTCTTT. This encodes CASSYSQGVNTEAFF.

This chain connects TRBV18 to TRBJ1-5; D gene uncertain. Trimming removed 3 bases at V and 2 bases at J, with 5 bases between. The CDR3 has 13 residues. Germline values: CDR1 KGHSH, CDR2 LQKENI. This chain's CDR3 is CASSPPGNQPQHF. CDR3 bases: TGTGCCAGCTCACCTCCGGGCAATCAGCCCCAGCATTTT.

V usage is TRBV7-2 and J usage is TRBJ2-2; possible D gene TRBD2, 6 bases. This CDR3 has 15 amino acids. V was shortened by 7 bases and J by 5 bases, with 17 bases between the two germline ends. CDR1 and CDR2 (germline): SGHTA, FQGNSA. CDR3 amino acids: CASTLVEGRTGELFF. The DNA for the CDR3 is TGTGCCAGCACTCTCGTGGAGGGAAGAACCGGGGAGCTGTTTTTT.

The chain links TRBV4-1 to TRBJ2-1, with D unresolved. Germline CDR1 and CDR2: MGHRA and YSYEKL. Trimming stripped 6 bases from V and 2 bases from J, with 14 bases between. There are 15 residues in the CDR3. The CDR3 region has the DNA TGCGCCAGCAGGGGGTCAGCCCTGCCCTACAATGAGCAGTTCTTC. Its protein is CASRGSALPYNEQFF.

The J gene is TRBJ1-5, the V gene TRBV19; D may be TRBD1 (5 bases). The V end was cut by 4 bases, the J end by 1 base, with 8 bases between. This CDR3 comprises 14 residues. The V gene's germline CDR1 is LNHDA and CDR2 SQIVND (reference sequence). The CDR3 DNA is TGTGCCAGTAGTACAGGGTTGAGCAATCAGCCCCAGCATTTT. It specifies CASSTGLSNQPQHF.

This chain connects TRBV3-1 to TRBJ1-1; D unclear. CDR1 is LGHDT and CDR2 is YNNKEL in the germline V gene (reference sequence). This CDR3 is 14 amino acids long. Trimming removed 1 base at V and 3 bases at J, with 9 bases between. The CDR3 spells CASSQVTVHTEAFF. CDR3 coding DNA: TGTGCCAGCAGCCAAGTCACAGTACACACTGAAGCTTTCTTT.

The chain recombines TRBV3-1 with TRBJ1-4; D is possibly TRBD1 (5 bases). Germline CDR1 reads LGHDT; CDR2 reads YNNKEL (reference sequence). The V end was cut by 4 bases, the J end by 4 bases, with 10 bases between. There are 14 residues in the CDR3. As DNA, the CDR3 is TGTGCCAGCAGCCCGGGACGGATTAATGAAAAACTGTTTTTT. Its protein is CASSPGRINEKLFF.

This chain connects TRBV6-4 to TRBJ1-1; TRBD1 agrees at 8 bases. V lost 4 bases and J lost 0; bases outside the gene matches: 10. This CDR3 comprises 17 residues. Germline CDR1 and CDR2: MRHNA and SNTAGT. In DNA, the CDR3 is TGTGCCAGCAGTGCCTGGGACAGGACACGGTTGAACACTGAAGCTTTCTTT. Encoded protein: CASSAWDRTRLNTEAFF.

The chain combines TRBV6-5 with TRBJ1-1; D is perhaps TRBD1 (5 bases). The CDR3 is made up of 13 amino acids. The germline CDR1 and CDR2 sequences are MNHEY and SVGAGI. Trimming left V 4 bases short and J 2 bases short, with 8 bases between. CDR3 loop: CASSSGRNTEAFF. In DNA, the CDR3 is TGTGCCAGCAGTTCAGGGAGAAACACTGAAGCTTTCTTT.

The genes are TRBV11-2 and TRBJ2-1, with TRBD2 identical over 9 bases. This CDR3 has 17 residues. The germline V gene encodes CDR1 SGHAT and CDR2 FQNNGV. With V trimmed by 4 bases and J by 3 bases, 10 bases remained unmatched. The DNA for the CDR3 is TGTGCCAGCAGCTCGCGTTTAGCGGGAGCCTACTACAATGAGCAGTTCTTC. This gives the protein CASSSRLAGAYYNEQFF.

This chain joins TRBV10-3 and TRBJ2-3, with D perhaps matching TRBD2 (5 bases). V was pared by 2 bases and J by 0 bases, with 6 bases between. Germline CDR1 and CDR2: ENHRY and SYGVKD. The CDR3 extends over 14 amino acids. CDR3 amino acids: CAISEGESTDTQYF. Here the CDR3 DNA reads TGTGCCATCAGTGAGGGGGAGAGCACAGATACGCAGTATTTT.

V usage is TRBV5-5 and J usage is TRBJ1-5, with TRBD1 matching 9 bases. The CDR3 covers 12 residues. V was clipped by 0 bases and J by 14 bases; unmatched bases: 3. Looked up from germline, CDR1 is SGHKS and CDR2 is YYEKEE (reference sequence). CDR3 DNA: TGTGCCAGCAGCTTGGTGGGACAGGGAAAGCATTTT. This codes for CASSLVGQGKHF.

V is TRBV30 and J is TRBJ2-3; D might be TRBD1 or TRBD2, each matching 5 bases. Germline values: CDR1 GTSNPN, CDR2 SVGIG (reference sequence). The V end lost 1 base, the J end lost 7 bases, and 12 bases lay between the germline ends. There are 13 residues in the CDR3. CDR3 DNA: TGTGCCTGGAGTGAGGGACCGCGGCATACGCAGTATTTT. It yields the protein CAWSEGPRHTQYF.